This TCR beta chain was recorded in a study of T cell responses to AZD1222 COVID-19 vaccine. TCRdb's copy holds only in-frame clones and misses some; the assay was immunoSEQ multiplex PCR. The table records approximately 180,000 clones, around nine tenths of them present only once. The CDR3 runs to 14 residues. CDR1 SEHNR and CDR2 FQNEAQ come from the germline V gene (reference sequence). Trimming removed 3 bases at V and 9 bases at J, with 15 bases between. The sample in question was peripheral blood, obtained on day 0 of AZD1222 vaccination. The chain couples TRBV7-9 to TRBJ2-1; a possible D gene is TRBD2 (7 bases). This sequence was found in an adult in good health. The CDR3 nucleotides are TGTGCCAGCAGCTTGGGGGGGCTAGCGATTGAGCAGTTCTTC. As protein: CASSLGGLAIEQFF.